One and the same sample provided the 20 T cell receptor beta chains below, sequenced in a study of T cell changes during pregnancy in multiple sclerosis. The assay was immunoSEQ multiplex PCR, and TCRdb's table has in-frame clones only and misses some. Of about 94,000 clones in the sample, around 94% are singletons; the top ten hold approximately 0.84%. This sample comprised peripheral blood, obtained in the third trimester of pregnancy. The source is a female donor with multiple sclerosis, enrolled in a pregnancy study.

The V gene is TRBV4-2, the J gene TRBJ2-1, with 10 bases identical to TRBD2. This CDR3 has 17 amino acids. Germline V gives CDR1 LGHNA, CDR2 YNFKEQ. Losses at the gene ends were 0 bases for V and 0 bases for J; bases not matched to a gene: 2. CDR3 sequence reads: CASSQEASGSSYNEQFF. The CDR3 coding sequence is TGTGCCAGCAGCCAAGAGGCTAGCGGGAGCTCCTACAATGAGCAGTTCTTC.

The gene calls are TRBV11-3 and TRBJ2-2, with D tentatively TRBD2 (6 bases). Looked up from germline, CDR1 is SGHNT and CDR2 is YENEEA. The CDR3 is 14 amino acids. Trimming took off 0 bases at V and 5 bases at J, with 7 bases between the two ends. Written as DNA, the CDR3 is TGTGCCAGCAGCTTAGATCGGGGGACCGGGGAGCTGTTTTTT. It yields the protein CASSLDRGTGELFF.

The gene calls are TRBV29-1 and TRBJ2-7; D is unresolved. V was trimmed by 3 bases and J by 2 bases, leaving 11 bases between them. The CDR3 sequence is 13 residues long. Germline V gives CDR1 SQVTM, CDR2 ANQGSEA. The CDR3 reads CSVESDKPYEQYF. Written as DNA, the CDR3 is TGCAGCGTTGAGAGTGACAAACCCTACGAGCAGTACTTC.

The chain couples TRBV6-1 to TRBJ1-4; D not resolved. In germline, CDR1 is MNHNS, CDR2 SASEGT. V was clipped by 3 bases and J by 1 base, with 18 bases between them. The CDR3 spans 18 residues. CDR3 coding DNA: TGTGCCAGCAGTGAGCCCCTAGAGTTTAGTGTAACTAATGAAAAACTGTTTTTT. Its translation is CASSEPLEFSVTNEKLFF.

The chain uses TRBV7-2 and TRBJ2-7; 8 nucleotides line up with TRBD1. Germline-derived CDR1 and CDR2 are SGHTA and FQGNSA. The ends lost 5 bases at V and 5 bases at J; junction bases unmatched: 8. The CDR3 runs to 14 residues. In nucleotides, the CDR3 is TGTGCCAGCAGCCGACGACAGGGGCGGCACGAGCAGTACTTC. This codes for CASSRRQGRHEQYF.

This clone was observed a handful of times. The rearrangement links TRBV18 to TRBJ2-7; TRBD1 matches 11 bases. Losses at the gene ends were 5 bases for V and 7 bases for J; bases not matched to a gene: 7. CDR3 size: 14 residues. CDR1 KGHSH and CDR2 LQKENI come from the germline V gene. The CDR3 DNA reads TGTGCCAGCTCATCCGGACAGGGGGCCAGAGAGCAGTACTTC. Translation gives CASSSGQGAREQYF.

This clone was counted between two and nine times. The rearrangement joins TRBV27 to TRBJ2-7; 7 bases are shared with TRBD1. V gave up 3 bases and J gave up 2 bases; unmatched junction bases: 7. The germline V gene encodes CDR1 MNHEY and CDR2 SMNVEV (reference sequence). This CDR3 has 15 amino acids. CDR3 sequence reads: CASSFRQGIAYEQYF. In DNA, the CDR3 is TGTGCCAGCAGTTTCCGACAGGGAATTGCCTACGAGCAGTACTTC.

Here the CDR3 reads CASSLTGGLAGGPSYNEQFF. The CDR3 DNA follows: TGTGCCAGCTCCCTGACGGGCGGACTAGCGGGAGGGCCGTCCTACAATGAGCAGTTCTTC. This sequence joins TRBV27 and TRBJ2-1; 15 bases fit TRBD2. CDR3 length: 20 amino acids. J lost 1 base, V lost 8 bases, and 15 bases had no gene match. CDR1 and CDR2 from the germline V gene are MNHEY and SMNVEV (reference sequence).

CDR3 in amino acids: CASSYSLSGRNEQYF. In nucleotides, the CDR3 is TGTGCCAGCAGTTATTCCCTTAGCGGGAGAAACGAGCAGTACTTC. The V gene is TRBV6-5, the J gene TRBJ2-7, with 9 bases that match TRBD2. Germline loops: CDR1 MNHEY, CDR2 SVGAGI. Germline trimming cut 3 bases from V and 5 bases from J; bases unmatched to any gene: 8. CDR3 length: 15 residues.

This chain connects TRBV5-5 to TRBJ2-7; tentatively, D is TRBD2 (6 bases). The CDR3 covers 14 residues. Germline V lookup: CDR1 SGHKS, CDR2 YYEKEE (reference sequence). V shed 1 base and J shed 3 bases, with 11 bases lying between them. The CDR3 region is CASSLKQGGYEQYF. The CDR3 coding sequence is TGTGCCAGCAGCTTGAAGCAGGGAGGCTACGAGCAGTACTTC.

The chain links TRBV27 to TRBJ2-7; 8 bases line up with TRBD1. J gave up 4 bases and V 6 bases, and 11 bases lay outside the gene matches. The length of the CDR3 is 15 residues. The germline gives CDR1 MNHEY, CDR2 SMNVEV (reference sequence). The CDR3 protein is CASSPYQGAWYEQYF. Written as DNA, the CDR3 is TGTGCCAGCAGCCCATACCAGGGGGCATGGTACGAGCAGTACTTC.

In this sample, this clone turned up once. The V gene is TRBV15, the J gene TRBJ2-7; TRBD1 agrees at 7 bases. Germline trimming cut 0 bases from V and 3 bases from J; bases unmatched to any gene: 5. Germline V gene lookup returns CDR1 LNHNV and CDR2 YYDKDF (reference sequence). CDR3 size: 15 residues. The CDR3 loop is CATSREDRVGYEQYF. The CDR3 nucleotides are TGTGCCACCAGCAGAGAAGACAGGGTGGGCTACGAGCAGTACTTC.

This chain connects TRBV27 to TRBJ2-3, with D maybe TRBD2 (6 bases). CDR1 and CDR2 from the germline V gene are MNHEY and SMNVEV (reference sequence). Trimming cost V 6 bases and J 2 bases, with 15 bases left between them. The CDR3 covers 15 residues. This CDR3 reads CASRRLGGATDTQYF. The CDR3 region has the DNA TGTGCCAGCAGACGACTTGGCGGGGCCACAGATACGCAGTATTTT.

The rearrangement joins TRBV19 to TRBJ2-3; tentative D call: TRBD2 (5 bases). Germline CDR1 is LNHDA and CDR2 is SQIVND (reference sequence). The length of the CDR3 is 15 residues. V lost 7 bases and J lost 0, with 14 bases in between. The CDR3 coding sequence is TGTGCCAGTACCACCGGGGATACTAGCACAGATACGCAGTATTTT. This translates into CASTTGDTSTDTQYF. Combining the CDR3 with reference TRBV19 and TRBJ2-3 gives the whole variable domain DGGITQSPKYLFRKEGQNVTLSCEQNLNHDAMYWYRQDPGQGLRLIYYSQIVNDFQKGDIAEGYSVSREKKESFPLTVTSAQKNPTAFYLCASTTGDTSTDTQYFGPGTRLTVL.

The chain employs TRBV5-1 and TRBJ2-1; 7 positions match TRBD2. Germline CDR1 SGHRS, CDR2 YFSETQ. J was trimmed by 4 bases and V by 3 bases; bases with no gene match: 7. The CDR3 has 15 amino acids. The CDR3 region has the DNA TGCGCCAGCAGCTCCGGACTAGAAACTTACAATGAGCAGTTCTTC. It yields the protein CASSSGLETYNEQFF.

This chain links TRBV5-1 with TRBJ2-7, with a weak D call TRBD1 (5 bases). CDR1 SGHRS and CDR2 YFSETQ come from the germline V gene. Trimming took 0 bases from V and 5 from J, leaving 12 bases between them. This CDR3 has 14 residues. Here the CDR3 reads CASSLVAGLDEQYF. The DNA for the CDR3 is TGCGCCAGCAGCTTGGTAGCAGGGCTGGACGAGCAGTACTTC. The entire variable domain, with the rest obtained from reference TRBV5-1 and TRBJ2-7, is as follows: KAGVTQTPRYLIKTRGQQVTLSCSPISGHRSVSWYQQTPGQGLQFLFEYFSETQRNKGNFPGRFSGRQFSNSRSEMNVSTLELGDSALYLCASSLVAGLDEQYFGPGTRLTVT.

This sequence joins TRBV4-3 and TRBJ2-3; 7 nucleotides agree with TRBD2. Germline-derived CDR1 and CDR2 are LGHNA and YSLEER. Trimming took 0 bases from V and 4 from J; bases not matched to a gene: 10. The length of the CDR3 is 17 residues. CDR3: CASSQELLSREADTQYF. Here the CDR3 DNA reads TGCGCCAGCAGCCAAGAATTACTTTCCCGGGAGGCAGATACGCAGTATTTT.

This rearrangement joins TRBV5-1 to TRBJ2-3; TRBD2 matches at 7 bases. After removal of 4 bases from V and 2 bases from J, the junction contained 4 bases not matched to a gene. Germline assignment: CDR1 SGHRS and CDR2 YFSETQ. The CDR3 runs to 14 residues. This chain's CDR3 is CASSLRGDTDTQYF. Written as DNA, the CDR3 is TGCGCCAGCAGCCTCCGGGGGGACACAGATACGCAGTATTTT.

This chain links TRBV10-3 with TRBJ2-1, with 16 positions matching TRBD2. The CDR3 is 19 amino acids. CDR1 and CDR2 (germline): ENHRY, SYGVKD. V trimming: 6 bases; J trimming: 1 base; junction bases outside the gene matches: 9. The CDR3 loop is CAIRPGLAGGGLSYNEQFF. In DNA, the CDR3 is TGTGCCATCAGGCCGGGACTAGCGGGAGGGGGCCTATCCTACAATGAGCAGTTCTTC.

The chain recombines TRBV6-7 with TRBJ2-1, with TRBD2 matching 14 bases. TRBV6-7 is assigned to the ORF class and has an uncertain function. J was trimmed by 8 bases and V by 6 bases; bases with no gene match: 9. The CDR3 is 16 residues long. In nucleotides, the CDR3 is TGTGCCAGCAGCCATGGACTAGCGGGAGGTATCTATGAGCAGTTCTTC. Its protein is CASSHGLAGGIYEQFF.